Below are 14 T cell receptor beta chains sequenced from a single sample in a study of human T cells and chemical hapten exposure. Time point specified: patch test 2, 6 weeks after DPC sensitization. Noted treatment: therapeutic diphenylcyclopropenone sensitization with weekly scalp DPC. TCRdb re-derived calls from the RACE reads in MiXCR, one entry per CDR3 protein. The data contain about 140,000 distinct CDR3 sequences, roughly 12% of them singletons. The sample was whole blood, taken in connection with sensitization to the hapten diphenylcyclopropenone (DPC). Receptors originate from a woman aged 45-59 years with alopecia areata. Some clones in this sample may be carry-over from other donors' samples.

This clonotype appeared once. The junction and the germline gene differ at one end; a read error may be behind it. The chain is built from TRBV7-8 and TRBJ1-4; tentatively, D is TRBD1 (5 bases). CDR1 and CDR2 (germline): SGHVS, FQNEAQ. CDR3 size: 12 residues. CDR3 sequence reads: CASSLAGGKLLF. CDR3 DNA: TGTGCCAGCAGCTTAGCGGGGGGGAAACTGCTTTTT.

The J gene is TRBJ2-2, the V gene TRBV20-1; tentative D call: TRBD2 (5 bases). This CDR3 spans 14 amino acids. With 3 bases removed from V and 5 bases from J, the gap between germline ends came to 13 bases. Looked up from germline, CDR1 is DFQATT and CDR2 is SNEGSKA (reference sequence). The CDR3 protein is CSASPRTRTGELFF. CDR3 nucleotides: TGCAGTGCTAGCCCTCGGACTCGAACCGGGGAGCTGTTTTTT.

This clonotype was seen repeatedly, ten times or more. The CDR3 region is CASSRTSGTETQYF. DNA for the CDR3: TGTGCCAGTAGTAGGACTAGCGGGACTGAGACCCAGTACTTC. J is TRBJ2-5 and V is TRBV19; the match to TRBD2 covers 12 bases. The J segment lost 5 bases and the V segment lost 4 bases, leaving 2 bases of the junction unmatched. This CDR3 region has 14 residues. From germline, CDR1 is LNHDA and CDR2 SQIVND (reference sequence).

This clonotype was counted ten times or more. The chain couples TRBV5-8 to TRBJ2-3; no reliable D call. Per germline, CDR1 SGHTS and CDR2 YDEGEE. The CDR3 is made up of 15 amino acids. Trimming left V 2 bases short and J 2 bases short, with 12 bases between. This CDR3 reads CASSFRAAHTDTQYF. CDR3 nucleotide sequence: TGTGCCAGCAGCTTTCGGGCGGCCCACACAGATACGCAGTATTTT.

This clonotype was picked up a small number of times. The rearrangement uses TRBV7-6 and TRBJ2-1; D gene uncertain. V was cut by 3 bases and J by 7 bases, with 7 bases left in between. The germline gives CDR1 SGHVS, CDR2 FNYEAQ. This CDR3 contains 12 residues. Here the CDR3 DNA reads TGTGCCAGCAGCTTCCCCCTGAATGAGCAGTTCTTC. It codes for CASSFPLNEQFF.

This clonotype was seen ten or more times. The J gene is TRBJ2-5, the V gene TRBV18; the match to TRBD2 covers 7 bases. The CDR3 is 13 residues long. Unmatched junction bases numbered 3, after V lost 4 bases and J lost 4 bases. The germline gives CDR1 KGHSH, CDR2 LQKENI. The chain's CDR3 is CASSRDYGETQYF. The CDR3 DNA is TGTGCCAGCTCACGGGACTATGGAGAGACCCAGTACTTC.

The chain joins TRBV27 to TRBJ2-5; D is undetermined. V gave up 8 bases and J gave up 1 base, with 5 bases separating them. The germline V gene encodes CDR1 MNHEY and CDR2 SMNVEV (reference sequence). There are 11 residues in the CDR3. The CDR3 loop is CASRTQETQYF. As DNA, the CDR3 is TGTGCCAGCCGGACCCAAGAGACCCAGTACTTC.

This clonotype was seen at least ten times. This chain links TRBV6-1 with TRBJ2-7; D is perhaps TRBD2 (6 bases). Germline CDR1 and CDR2: MNHNS and SASEGT. The V end lost 2 bases, the J end lost 0 bases, and 11 bases lay between the germline ends. The CDR3 extends over 15 amino acids. In DNA form, the CDR3 reads TGTGCCAGCAGTGAACCCGGCGGGGCCTCCTACGAGCAGTACTTC. It codes for CASSEPGGASYEQYF.

The chain couples TRBV18 to TRBJ2-7, with a weak D call TRBD2 (7 bases). V was cut by 1 base and J by 5 bases, with 24 bases left in between. Germline CDR1 is KGHSH and CDR2 is LQKENI. CDR3 length: 18 residues. CDR3 amino acids: CASSPRQAAAGSSDEQYF. The CDR3 coding sequence is TGTGCCAGCTCACCACGACAGGCTGCAGCGGGATCTAGCGACGAGCAGTACTTC.

This clonotype came up a few times. V is TRBV12-3 or TRBV12-4 and J is TRBJ1-3; D is unresolved. The CDR3 runs 15 residues. V gave up 6 bases and J gave up 0 bases, with 12 bases separating them. The CDR3 loop reads CASSPPEASGNTIYF. CDR3 coding DNA: TGTGCCAGCAGCCCGCCGGAGGCCTCTGGAAACACCATATATTTT.

The chain couples TRBV20-1 to TRBJ2-5, with D perhaps matching TRBD2 (5 bases). The length of the CDR3 is 12 residues. The germline V and J ends were trimmed by 3 bases and 5 bases, with 10 bases remaining between them. Germline values: CDR1 DFQATT, CDR2 SNEGSKA (reference sequence). For the CDR3, the DNA is TGCAGTGCTAGGAGGGCCGCGGAGACCCAGTACTTC. Translating it yields CSARRAAETQYF.

This clonotype appeared a single time. The rearrangement joins TRBV9 to TRBJ2-5; D unclear. With 7 bases removed from V and 4 bases from J, the gap between germline ends came to 17 bases. CDR3 length: 14 amino acids. Germline V lookup: CDR1 SGDLS, CDR2 YYNGEE. The DNA of the CDR3 is TGTGCCAGCTCCAAGACGGAGCCAACAGAGACCCAGTACTTC. Residues: CASSKTEPTETQYF.

The J gene is TRBJ2-7, the V gene TRBV5-1, with D perhaps assigned TRBD1 or TRBD2 (5 bases each). The germline V and J ends were trimmed by 4 bases and 3 bases, with 11 bases remaining between them. The V gene's germline CDR1 is SGHRS and CDR2 YFSETQ. The CDR3 sequence is 13 residues long. As DNA, the CDR3 is TGCGCCAGCAGCCGGGACCGATACTACGAGCAGTACTTC. It encodes CASSRDRYYEQYF.

In this sample, this clonotype turned up a few times. The chain has TRBV29-1 and TRBJ1-4; 7 nucleotides match TRBD1. There are 11 residues in the CDR3. CDR1 and CDR2 (germline): SQVTM, ANQGSEA. The V segment lost 7 bases and the J segment 8 bases; nucleotides outside the gene matches: 4. In DNA form, the CDR3 reads TGCAGCGGGCGACAGGGCGAAAAACTGTTTTTT. The encoded protein is CSGRQGEKLFF.